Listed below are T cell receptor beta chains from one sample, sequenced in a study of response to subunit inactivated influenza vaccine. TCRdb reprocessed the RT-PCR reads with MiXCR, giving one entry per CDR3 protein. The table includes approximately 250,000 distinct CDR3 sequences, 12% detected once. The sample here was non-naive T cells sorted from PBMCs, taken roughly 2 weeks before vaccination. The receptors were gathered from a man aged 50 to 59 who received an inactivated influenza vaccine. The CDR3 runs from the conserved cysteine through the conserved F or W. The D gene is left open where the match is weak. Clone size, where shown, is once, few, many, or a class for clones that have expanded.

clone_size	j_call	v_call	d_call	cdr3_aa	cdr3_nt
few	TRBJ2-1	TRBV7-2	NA	CASSNPDSEQFF	TGTGCCAGCAGTAATCCGGACAGCGAGCAGTTCTTC
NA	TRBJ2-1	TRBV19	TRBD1	CASSTTGGGSYNEQFF	TGTGCCAGTAGTACTACAGGGGGTGGTTCCTACAATGAGCAGTTCTTC
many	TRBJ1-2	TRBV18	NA	CASSPSPGDYGYTF	TGTGCCAGCTCACCAAGTCCGGGGGATTATGGCTACACCTTC
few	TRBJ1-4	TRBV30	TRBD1	CAWRQGAAGEKLFF	TGTGCCTGGAGACAGGGGGCAGCGGGTGAAAAACTGTTTTTT
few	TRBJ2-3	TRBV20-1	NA	CSAGSGSHLTDTQYF	TGCAGTGCTGGGAGCGGGTCTCACCTCACAGATACGCAGTATTTT
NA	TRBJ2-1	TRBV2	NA	CAGTTTGRSYNEQFF	TGTGCCGGCACCACGACTGGGCGCTCCTACAATGAGCAGTTCTTC
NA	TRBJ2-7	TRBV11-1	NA	CASSLARSIEQYF	TGTGCCAGCAGCTTAGCGAGGTCAATCGAGCAGTACTTC
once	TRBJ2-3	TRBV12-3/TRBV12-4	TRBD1	CASRLPGQGMADTQYF	TGTGCCAGCAGATTACCTGGACAGGGGATGGCAGATACGCAGTATTTT
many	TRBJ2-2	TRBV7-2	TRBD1	CASSLGTGGRGELFF	TGTGCCAGCAGCCTAGGGACAGGGGGACGCGGGGAGCTGTTTTTT
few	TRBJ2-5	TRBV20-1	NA	CSATLGETQYF	TGCAGTGCTACCTTGGGAGAGACCCAGTACTTC
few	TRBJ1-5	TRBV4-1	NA	CASSQGLNQPQHF	TGCGCCAGCAGCCAAGGGTTGAATCAGCCCCAGCATTTT
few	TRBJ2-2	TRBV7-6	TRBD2	CASSLMGTTNTGELFF	TGTGCCAGCAGCTTAATGGGGACTACGAACACCGGGGAGCTGTTTTTT
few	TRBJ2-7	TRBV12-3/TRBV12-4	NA	CASSQQLGHHEQYF	TGTGCCAGCAGTCAACAATTGGGACACCACGAGCAGTACTTC
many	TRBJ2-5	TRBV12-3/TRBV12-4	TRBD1	CASSLGTGMRETQYF	TGTGCCAGCAGCCTCGGGACAGGGATGAGGGAGACCCAGTACTTC
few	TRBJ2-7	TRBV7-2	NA	CASASLAEQYF	TGTGCCAGCGCCTCCTTGGCCGAGCAGTACTTC
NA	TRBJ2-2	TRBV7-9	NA	CASSRQGQSTGELFF	TGTGCCAGCAGCCGGCAGGGCCAGAGCACCGGGGAGCTGTTTTTT
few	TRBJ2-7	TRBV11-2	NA	CASSFSHGQGIFYEQYF	TGTGCCAGCAGCTTTTCTCACGGGCAGGGGATTTTCTACGAGCAGTACTTC
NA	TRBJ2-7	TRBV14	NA	CASFDSALSYEQYF	TGTGCCAGCTTTGACTCGGCCCTCTCCTACGAGCAGTACTTC
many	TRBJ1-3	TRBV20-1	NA	CSVSGVSGNTIYF	TGCAGTGTCAGCGGAGTCTCTGGAAACACCATATATTTT
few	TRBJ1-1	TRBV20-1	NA	CSATRSRTEAFF	TGCAGTGCCACAAGATCCAGGACTGAAGCTTTCTTT
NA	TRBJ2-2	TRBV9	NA	CASNKGQYTGELFF	TGTGCCAGCAACAAAGGACAGTACACCGGGGAGCTGTTTTTT
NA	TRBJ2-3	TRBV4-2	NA	CASSQDAVRGGDTQYF	TGTGCCAGCAGCCAAGACGCGGTTAGGGGGGGAGATACGCAGTATTTT
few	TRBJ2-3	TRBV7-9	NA	CASSPLFSTDTQYF	TGTGCCAGCAGCCCCCTGTTTAGCACAGATACGCAGTATTTT
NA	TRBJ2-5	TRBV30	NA	CASKRPLGETQYF	TGTGCCTCGAAACGGCCTCTGGGGGAGACCCAGTACTTC